This TCR beta chain stems from a study of blood T cell repertoires in COVID-19. Study-wide background: Both acute and convalescent COVID-19 samples were obtained from the United States, Italy and Spain. Sources were T cells, B-cell-depleted T cells, or PBMCs; the material itself was cDNA or gDNA.

Original analysis: Quantification of nucleated cells was approximated via reference gene primer amplification. TCRdb's table, derived via immunoSEQ multiplex PCR, lists solely in-frame clones and lacks some. From that table come the V and J calls and clone size; the DNA was used to work out D and trimming. In the table there are about 87,000 clones, around three quarters of which are singletons. The V gene lost 1 base and the J gene lost 8 bases, with 8 bases spanning the gap. Per germline, CDR1 SGHTA and CDR2 FQGNSA. The CDR3 runs to 12 residues. The source material was peripheral blood. This TCR was sampled from a woman in her fifties or sixties with acute or convalescent COVID-19. The V call is TRBV7-2, the J call TRBJ1-1; possibly TRBD1 for D (5 bases). The CDR3 bases are TGTGCCAGCAGCTTAGATAGACAGGAAGCTTTCTTT. It is translated as CASSLDRQEAFF.